These T cell receptor beta chains were read from a single sample in a study of long-term antiretroviral therapy in people with HIV. Using immunoSEQ multiplex PCR, the repertoire was profiled, and TCRdb retains in-frame clones only, with some absent. This table holds approximately 24,000 clones, 85% to 95% found once. This material consisted of unsorted PBMCs, taken roughly 5.1 years after starting antiretroviral therapy. Receptor source: a woman aged 50 to 65 with HIV. The CDR3 runs from the conserved cysteine through the conserved F or W. A D gene is named only where the DNA matches it firmly. Clone size is not always given. Where it is, it says once, few, many or a class for expanded clones.

j_call: TRBJ2-5
clone_size: NA
v_call: TRBV20-1
d_call: NA
cdr3_aa: CSASFRETQYF
cdr3_nt: TGCAGTGCTAGTTTCCGAGAGACCCAGTACTTC

j_call: TRBJ2-2
clone_size: NA
v_call: TRBV7-8
d_call: NA
cdr3_aa: CASSQVDGGGPNTGELFF
cdr3_nt: TGTGCCAGCAGCCAAGTGGACGGGGGAGGACCTAACACCGGGGAGCTGTTTTTT

j_call: TRBJ2-3
clone_size: NA
v_call: TRBV18
d_call: NA
cdr3_aa: CASSPSPILPSTDTQYF
cdr3_nt: TGTGCCAGCTCACCCTCCCCAATCCTACCTAGCACAGATACGCAGTATTTT

j_call: TRBJ1-1
clone_size: NA
v_call: TRBV7-9
d_call: NA
cdr3_aa: CASSLQQVGDTEAFF
cdr3_nt: TGTGCCAGCAGCTTACAACAGGTCGGGGACACTGAAGCTTTCTTT

j_call: TRBJ1-4
clone_size: NA
v_call: TRBV5-4
d_call: NA
cdr3_aa: CASSLSGANEKLFF
cdr3_nt: TGTGCCAGCAGCTTGTCGGGGGCTAATGAAAAACTGTTTTTT

j_call: TRBJ2-3
clone_size: NA
v_call: TRBV7-9
d_call: TRBD2
cdr3_aa: CASSLSGTPTDTQYF
cdr3_nt: TGTGCCAGCAGCCTGAGCGGGACCCCCACAGATACGCAGTATTTT

j_call: TRBJ2-3
clone_size: NA
v_call: TRBV23-1
d_call: NA
cdr3_aa: CASSHDRIWDSTDTQYF
cdr3_nt: TGCGCCAGCAGTCATGATCGTATTTGGGATAGCACAGATACGCAGTATTTT

j_call: TRBJ2-7
clone_size: NA
v_call: TRBV2
d_call: NA
cdr3_aa: CASSEAWRGSYEQYF
cdr3_nt: TGTGCCAGCAGTGAAGCGTGGAGAGGCTCCTACGAGCAGTACTTC

j_call: TRBJ2-3
clone_size: once
v_call: TRBV4-1
d_call: NA
cdr3_aa: CASSQIGEWDTQYF
cdr3_nt: TGCGCCAGCAGCCAAATTGGGGAATGGGATACGCAGTATTTT

j_call: TRBJ2-2
clone_size: NA
v_call: TRBV10-3
d_call: NA
cdr3_aa: CAISDDSSGTGELFF
cdr3_nt: TGTGCCATCAGTGATGACAGCTCAGGGACCGGGGAGCTGTTTTTT

j_call: TRBJ2-3
clone_size: NA
v_call: TRBV10-3
d_call: TRBD2
cdr3_aa: CAISESSGGGTDTQYF
cdr3_nt: TGTGCCATCAGTGAGTCATCTGGGGGGGGCACAGATACGCAGTATTTT

j_call: TRBJ2-1
clone_size: NA
v_call: TRBV6-1
d_call: TRBD2
cdr3_aa: CASSVAGGPHLDGNEQFF
cdr3_nt: TGTGCCAGCAGTGTAGCGGGAGGGCCTCATCTCGACGGTAATGAGCAGTTCTTC

j_call: TRBJ2-1
clone_size: few
v_call: TRBV28
d_call: TRBD2
cdr3_aa: CASSFRLAGEDNEQFF
cdr3_nt: TGTGCCAGCAGTTTCCGACTAGCGGGAGAAGACAATGAGCAGTTCTTC

j_call: TRBJ2-3
clone_size: NA
v_call: TRBV27
d_call: NA
cdr3_aa: CASSWAGPTDTQYF
cdr3_nt: TGTGCCAGCAGTTGGGCGGGCCCCACAGATACGCAGTATTTT

j_call: TRBJ1-5
clone_size: NA
v_call: TRBV6-1
d_call: NA
cdr3_aa: CASSPRGGRGQPQHF
cdr3_nt: TGTGCCAGCAGTCCACGCGGGGGTAGGGGTCAGCCCCAGCATTTT

j_call: TRBJ1-5
clone_size: NA
v_call: TRBV6-1
d_call: TRBD1
cdr3_aa: CASSERGPGRFSDFQPQHF
cdr3_nt: TGTGCCAGCAGTGAAAGGGGGCCAGGGAGGTTTAGTGATTTTCAGCCCCAGCATTTT

j_call: TRBJ1-4
clone_size: NA
v_call: TRBV2
d_call: NA
cdr3_aa: CASSDAGATNEKLFF
cdr3_nt: TGTGCCAGCAGTGATGCCGGTGCAACTAATGAAAAACTGTTTTTT

j_call: TRBJ2-7
clone_size: NA
v_call: TRBV27
d_call: NA
cdr3_aa: CASGRQREQYF
cdr3_nt: TGTGCCAGCGGACGTCAAAGAGAGCAGTACTTC

j_call: TRBJ2-5
clone_size: NA
v_call: TRBV5-1
d_call: NA
cdr3_aa: CASSFNGLVKGTQYF
cdr3_nt: TGCGCCAGCAGCTTCAACGGGCTAGTGAAAGGGACCCAGTACTTC

j_call: TRBJ2-7
clone_size: NA
v_call: TRBV5-6
d_call: TRBD1
cdr3_aa: CASSSGTGAYEQYF
cdr3_nt: TGTGCCAGCAGTTCCGGGACAGGTGCCTACGAGCAGTACTTC

j_call: TRBJ2-3
clone_size: NA
v_call: TRBV5-5
d_call: NA
cdr3_aa: CASSLGAISTDTQYF
cdr3_nt: TGTGCCAGCAGCTTAGGGGCGATTAGCACAGATACGCAGTATTTT

j_call: TRBJ1-1
clone_size: NA
v_call: TRBV10-3
d_call: NA
cdr3_aa: CAISDWGNTEAFF
cdr3_nt: TGTGCCATCAGTGATTGGGGGAACACTGAAGCTTTCTTT